The clone carrying this T cell receptor beta chain was seen at least ten times. Certain patients, namely those with other autoimmune diseases, uncontrolled infections, pregnancy or lactation, were excluded. From germline, CDR1 is LNHDA and CDR2 SQIVND (reference sequence). With 5 bases clipped from V and 2 bases from J, the junction kept 2 bases outside the gene matches. This CDR3 spans 15 amino acids. The data stem from a study of Graves' ophthalmopathy and Graves' hyperthyroidism. TCR beta CDR3 regions were amplified from RNA transcripts. Scientists carried out first-round RT-PCR using HTBI primers and then a second-round multiplex PCR. A single record per CDR3 protein comes from TCRdb applying MiXCR to the multiplex PCR reads. The repertoire has around 470,000 distinct CDR3 sequences, roughly 14% of them found once; the top ten carry roughly 10%.

V and J are TRBV19 and TRBJ2-6, with 8 bases aligning to TRBD1. Source material: blood. The sequence was collected from a woman younger than 45 with Graves' ophthalmopathy. The CDR3: CASSQGATGANVLTF. CDR3 nucleotide sequence: TGTGCCAGTAGTCAGGGGGCGACTGGGGCCAACGTCCTGACTTTC.